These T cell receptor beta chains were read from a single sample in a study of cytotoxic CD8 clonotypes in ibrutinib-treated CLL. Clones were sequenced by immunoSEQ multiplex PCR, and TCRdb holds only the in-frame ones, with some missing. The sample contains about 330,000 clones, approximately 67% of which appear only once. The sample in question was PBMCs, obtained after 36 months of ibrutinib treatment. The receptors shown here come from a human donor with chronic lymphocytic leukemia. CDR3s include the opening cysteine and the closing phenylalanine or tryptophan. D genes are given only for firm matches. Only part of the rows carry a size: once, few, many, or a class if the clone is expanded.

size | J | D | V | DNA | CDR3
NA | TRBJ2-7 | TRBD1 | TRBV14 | TGTGCCAGCAGCCAATTCGGGACAGGGGGTTACGAGCAGTACTTC | CASSQFGTGGYEQYF
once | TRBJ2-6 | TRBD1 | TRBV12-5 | TGTGCTAGTGGTTTGGGGACAGGGACAGGGGCCAACGTCCTGACTTTC | CASGLGTGTGANVLTF
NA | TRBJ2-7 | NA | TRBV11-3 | TGTGCCAGCAGCTTAGCGGCAGCCCTTACCTACGAGCAGTACTTC | CASSLAAALTYEQYF
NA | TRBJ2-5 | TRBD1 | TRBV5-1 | TGCGCCAGCAGCTTGGGGGACAGGGTTGAGACCCAGTACTTC | CASSLGDRVETQYF
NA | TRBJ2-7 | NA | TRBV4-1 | TGCGCCAGCAGCCCGGGACTTTCCTACGAGCAGTACTTC | CASSPGLSYEQYF
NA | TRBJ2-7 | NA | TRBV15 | TGTGCCACCAGCAGAGAAGGGTTTGGGGAGCAGTACTTC | CATSREGFGEQYF
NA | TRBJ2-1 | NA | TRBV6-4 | TGTGCCAGCAGTGCCGAAATCGGGAATGAGCAGTTCTTC | CASSAEIGNEQFF
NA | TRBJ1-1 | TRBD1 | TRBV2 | TGTGCCAGCAACCATTGGGACAGGCTGAACACTGAAGCTTTCTTT | CASNHWDRLNTEAFF
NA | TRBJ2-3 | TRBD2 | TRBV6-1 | TGTGCCAGCAGTACCGGCCTAGCGGTGGATACGCAGTATTTT | CASSTGLAVDTQYF
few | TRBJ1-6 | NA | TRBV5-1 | TGCGCCAGCAGCCAGGAGCAGAAGAATTCACCCCTCCACTTT | CASSQEQKNSPLHF
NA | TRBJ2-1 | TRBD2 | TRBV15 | TGTGCCACCAGCAGATCCCACCTCGCGACTAGCTCAAATGAGCAGTTCTTC | CATSRSHLATSSNEQFF
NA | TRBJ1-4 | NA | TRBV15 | TGTGCCACCAGCGAAGGGAGGTCAACTAATGAAAAACTGTTTTTT | CATSEGRSTNEKLFF
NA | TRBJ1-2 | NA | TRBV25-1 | TGTGCCAGCAGTGATCGGACAGAGTTGATAAGCGGACTCGGCTACACCTTC | CASSDRTELISGLGYTF
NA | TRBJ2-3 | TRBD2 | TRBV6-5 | TGTGCCAGCAGTTCATCGGGACTAGCGGCAACAGATACGCAGTATTTT | CASSSSGLAATDTQYF
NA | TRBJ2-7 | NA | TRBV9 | TGTGCCAGCAGCCCCGGGGCAGCCTCCTACGAGCAGTACTTC | CASSPGAASYEQYF
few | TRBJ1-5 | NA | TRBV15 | TGTGCCACCAGCAGGGAGACAGGCAGCAATCAGCCCCAGCATTTT | CATSRETGSNQPQHF
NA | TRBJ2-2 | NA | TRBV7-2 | TGTGCCAGCACTCAGGGCGGGGAGCTGTTTTTT | CASTQGGELFF
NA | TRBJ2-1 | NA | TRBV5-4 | TGTGCCAGCAGCGGCCGCCGACTCTCCGTCCCCTACAATGAGCAGTTCTTC | CASSGRRLSVPYNEQFF
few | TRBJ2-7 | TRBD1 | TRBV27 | TGTGCCAGCAGTGGACAGGTGGACGCGTACGAGCAGTACTTC | CASSGQVDAYEQYF
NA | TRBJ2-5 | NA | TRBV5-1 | TGCGCCAGCAGCCTGACTGTTGCGGGGACCCAGTACTTC | CASSLTVAGTQYF
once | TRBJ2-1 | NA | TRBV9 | TGTGCCAGCAGCTCGGTGAGCGTTCCTGAGCAGTTCTTC | CASSSVSVPEQFF
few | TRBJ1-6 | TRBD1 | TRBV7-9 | TGTGCCAGCAGATCGGACAGGGCTAGTAATTCACCCCTCCACTTT | CASRSDRASNSPLHF
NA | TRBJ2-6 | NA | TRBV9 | TGTGCCAGCAGCGTAACTGGGACTGGGGCCAACGTCCTGACTTTC | CASSVTGTGANVLTF